These T cell receptor beta chains were read from a single sample in a study of shared clonotypes between healthy human individuals. Generated by immunoSEQ multiplex PCR, the TCRdb table keeps only in-frame clones and is missing some. Among around 2,000,000 clones listed, 85% to 95% were seen once. Sequencing was performed on naive CD4+ T cells sorted from blood. The receptors come from a man between 18 and 35 years old in good health. Each CDR3 is given with its conserved first and last residue. Each record gives: clone size, V gene, D gene, J gene, CDR3 DNA, CDR3 protein. The D gene is left open where the match is weak. Expanded clones get a size class; other rows say once, few or many, or leave the size out.

NA,TRBV4-3,TRBD2,TRBJ2-7,TGCGCCAGCAGCCAGGTACTAGCGGGAACCTACGAGCAGTACTTC,CASSQVLAGTYEQYF
NA,TRBV5-6,NA,TRBJ2-7,TGTGCCAGCAGCTCCGGGGGCAGGTCTTCCTACGAGCAGTACTTC,CASSSGGRSSYEQYF
many,TRBV29-1,NA,TRBJ2-1,TGCAGCGTGGCCGGTTTGGGGCTCGAGCAGTTCTTC,CSVAGLGLEQFF
NA,TRBV5-1,NA,TRBJ1-6,TGCGCCAGCAGCCCGGAGGCTAATTCACCCCTCCACTTT,CASSPEANSPLHF
once,TRBV10-1,NA,TRBJ1-5,TGCGCCAGCAGTGCAGGTATCAATCAGCCCCAGCATTTT,CASSAGINQPQHF
NA,TRBV6-5,NA,TRBJ1-6,TGTGCCAGCAGTTATAGTGGGAGAACACCCCTCCACTTT,CASSYSGRTPLHF
NA,TRBV5-1,NA,TRBJ1-5,TGCGCCAGCAGCTTGTACCGGCAGGCAGGTCCCCTTAGCAATGGTCAGCCCCAGCATTTT,CASSLYRQAGPLSNGQPQHF
NA,TRBV11-2,NA,TRBJ1-1,TGTGCCAGCAGCTTTCAAATGACGGATAACACTGAAGCTTTCTTT,CASSFQMTDNTEAFF
NA,TRBV20-1,NA,TRBJ1-1,TGCAGTGCTAGAAAGGACACTGAAGCTTTCTTT,CSARKDTEAFF
many,TRBV11-2,NA,TRBJ2-7,TGTGCCAGCAGCTTAGAAGGTCCCTACGAGCAGTACTTC,CASSLEGPYEQYF
NA,TRBV29-1,NA,TRBJ2-4,TGCAGCGTTGAGAGGCCAGGGGTAGCCAAAAACATTCAGTACTTC,CSVERPGVAKNIQYF
NA,TRBV6-1,NA,TRBJ2-2,TGTGCCAGCAACCATCCTTCCACCGGGGAGCTGTTTTTT,CASNHPSTGELFF
NA,TRBV6-5,TRBD2,TRBJ2-2,TGTGCCAGCAGTTCGGGACTAGCGAACACCGGGGAGCTGTTTTTT,CASSSGLANTGELFF
NA,TRBV7-2,TRBD1,TRBJ1-5,TGTGCCAGCAGCTTGATGACAGGGATGGGTCAGCCCCAGCATTTT,CASSLMTGMGQPQHF
NA,TRBV6-6,NA,TRBJ1-2,TGTGCCAGCAGTTACGACGGGAACGGGAACTATGGCTACACCTTC,CASSYDGNGNYGYTF
NA,TRBV5-1,NA,TRBJ1-2,TGCGCCAGCACGCGGGGAGAGGGGTTGAACTATGGCTACACCTTC,CASTRGEGLNYGYTF
NA,TRBV5-8,NA,TRBJ1-2,TGTGCCAGCAGCCGGGACACCAACTATGGCTACACCTTC,CASSRDTNYGYTF
NA,TRBV6-5,TRBD1,TRBJ2-7,TGTGCCAGCAGACCGACAGGGACCTCCTACGAGCAGTACTTC,CASRPTGTSYEQYF
NA,TRBV5-4,NA,TRBJ1-1,TGTGCCAGCAGCTTGGGATTCAGGGAGGAAGCTTTCTTT,CASSLGFREEAFF
NA,TRBV30,TRBD1,TRBJ1-4,TGTGCCTGGAACCGACAGGGCTTAGGAGATGAAAAACTGTTTTTT,CAWNRQGLGDEKLFF
NA,TRBV28,TRBD1,TRBJ2-3,TGTGCCAGCAGTCGAGGCGGACAGGGCGCGGATACGCAGTATTTT,CASSRGGQGADTQYF
once,TRBV6-4,TRBD1,TRBJ1-6,TGTGCCAGCAGGGAGAGGGCCGGGACAGGGCAAAACTCACCCCTCCACTTT,CASRERAGTGQNSPLHF
NA,TRBV5-1,NA,TRBJ1-6,TGCGCCAGCAGCCTAAAACAGGGACTAGGAAATTCACCCCTCCACTTT,CASSLKQGLGNSPLHF
NA,TRBV6-1,NA,TRBJ1-1,TGTGCCAGCAGTGGCAGACAGAACACTGAAGCTTTCTTT,CASSGRQNTEAFF
NA,TRBV5-4,TRBD1,TRBJ1-2,TGTGCCAGCAGCTCTCCCGGGACAGGGATCTATGGCTACACCTTC,CASSSPGTGIYGYTF
NA,TRBV5-1,NA,TRBJ1-4,TGCGCCAGCAGCTTGGGTGAGGTTGAAAAACTGTTTTTT,CASSLGEVEKLFF
NA,TRBV2,NA,TRBJ1-4,TGTGCCAGCAGTTATCAGGGAGGTACTTCTAATGAAAAACTGTTTTTT,CASSYQGGTSNEKLFF
once,TRBV11-2,NA,TRBJ2-2,TGTGCCAGCAGCTTAGGGGACTCCCCACGGGGCGGGCTGTTTTTT,CASSLGDSPRGGLFF
NA,TRBV7-2,NA,TRBJ1-1,TGTGCCAGCAGAAGTGGACAGATCATGAACACTGAAGCTTTCTTT,CASRSGQIMNTEAFF
NA,TRBV2,TRBD2,TRBJ2-2,TGTGCCAGCAGTGTACCTAGCGGGAGAGACACCGGGGAGCTGTTTTTT,CASSVPSGRDTGELFF
once,TRBV19,NA,TRBJ2-2,TGTGCCAGTAGTATAGAAAGGCTAACCAACACCGGGGAGCTGTTTTTT,CASSIERLTNTGELFF
NA,TRBV7-8,TRBD2,TRBJ2-1,TGTGCCAGCAGCCTCCTCGGGGCTAGCGGGAGATATGAGCAGTTCTTC,CASSLLGASGRYEQFF
NA,TRBV29-1,NA,TRBJ2-7,TGCAGCGTTGAAAGGAGATTAGGGGACGAGCAGTACTTC,CSVERRLGDEQYF
NA,TRBV30,NA,TRBJ1-4,TGTGCCTGGAGTGACAGCCCTCGTGAAAAACTGTTTTTT,CAWSDSPREKLFF
NA,TRBV19,NA,TRBJ1-1,TGTGCCAGTATGAACCGAAACACTGAAGCTTTCTTT,CASMNRNTEAFF
NA,TRBV6-5,NA,TRBJ1-2,TGTGCCACAACAGAGGGGTTAGGCTACACCTTC,CATTEGLGYTF
NA,TRBV7-9,TRBD2,TRBJ2-5,TGTGCCAGCAACACGGGACTACAAGAGACCCAGTACTTC,CASNTGLQETQYF
NA,TRBV30,TRBD1,TRBJ1-5,TGTGCCTGGAGAGGTGCAGGGACAGGGAAGAGCAGCAATCAGCCCCAGCATTTT,CAWRGAGTGKSSNQPQHF
NA,TRBV30,TRBD1,TRBJ2-7,TGTGCCTGGAGTGTGGCGCCCCGGGACAGAGCCTACGAGCAGTACTTC,CAWSVAPRDRAYEQYF
NA,TRBV5-4,TRBD2,TRBJ2-2,TGTGCCAGCAGCTTGCAGGCGGGGGGCCGTGAAACCGGGGAGCTGTTTTTT,CASSLQAGGRETGELFF